The source of this TCR beta chain is a study of technical replicates of blood from a few donors. Germline CDR1 is SGHRS and CDR2 is YFSETQ. With 1 base removed from V and 2 bases from J, the gap between germline ends came to 18 bases. The CDR3 contains 18 residues. The table came from immunoSEQ multiplex PCR; TCRdb's copy has only in-frame clones and leaves some out. The sample includes over 55,000 clones, approximately 97% of them seen just once. The chain recombines TRBV5-1 with TRBJ2-2, with D possibly matching TRBD2 (6 bases). Sequencing was done on a sample of T cells isolated from PBMCs. This sequence was found in a human donor in good health. As DNA, the CDR3 is TGCGCCAGCAGCTTGAATGGCAGGGACTCGCTAAACACCGGGGAGCTGTTTTTT. Protein: CASSLNGRDSLNTGELFF. Based on the CDR3 plus reference TRBV5-1 and TRBJ2-2, the full variable domain is KAGVTQTPRYLIKTRGQQVTLSCSPISGHRSVSWYQQTPGQGLQFLFEYFSETQRNKGNFPGRFSGRQFSNSRSEMNVSTLELGDSALYLCASSLNGRDSLNTGELFFGEGSRLTVL.